Described below is a single T cell receptor (beta chain) sequence and its context. This receptor's antigen is unknown. There are no base qualities to consult, and no much larger clone falls within one base. RNA was extracted with the RNeasy kit and roughly 0.45 to 1 ug was reverse transcribed using random hexamers. The immunoSEQ multiplex PCR assay, which covers 54 Vbeta and 13 Jbeta segments, was used to amplify TCR beta CDR3 regions. Bias from PCR amplification was corrected by using a synthetic template baseline for primer optimization and for computational correction. Under the source paper's analysis protocol: Only productive sequences were kept, with reads annotated to V, D and J genes according to IMGT and analyzed in immunoSEQ Analyzer. Clonality was calculated as one minus the Shannon entropy normalized by log2 of the number of productive unique sequences. For each patient and control, public and private clones were evaluated within the 100 most prevalent clones. Clones were defined as Susac-specific if absent from the healthy and MS cohorts, from 1052 published viral clones and from other ImmuneACCESS disease sequences. TCRdb reanalyzed the raw reads on its own, using fastp at Q25 for trimming and MiXCR for clone calling, and kept in-frame beta chains. Each entry is one CDR3 protein sequence, shown with its most common DNA and genes. The V and J calls follow TCRdb's processing rather than the paper's. The table for this sample lists 150,000 to 200,000 distinct CDR3 sequences; under 97% of them were counted only once. The ten most abundant clones make up 0.093% of the sample.

The data stem from a study of CD8 T cells in Susac syndrome (dated by TCRdb to between 2018 and 2020). About the full investigation: Repertoire sequencing was used to test whether CD8+ T cell activation and differentiation in Susac syndrome was antigen driven.

CDR1 and CDR2 are drawn from the germline V gene: SGDLS, YYNGEE. Between the V and J ends, shortened by 3 bases and 0 bases respectively, the junction contains 13 bases. Taken from cysteine to phenylalanine, the CDR3 has 16 residues. Only the CDR3 DNA is retained, 48 bases long and in frame from the first base. Results the study describes overall, beyond this receptor: The study acknowledged that relatively few individuals were included in the TCR sequencing and HLA analysis.

Peripheral blood CD8+ and CD4+ T cells from healthy donors, Susac syndrome patients and multiple sclerosis patients were profiled using high-throughput TCR beta sequencing. Multiple sclerosis controls were treatment-naive patients with stable or active relapsing-remitting disease fulfilling revised McDonald criteria. Bulk CD8+ and CD4+ T cells were purified by magnetic negative isolation, whereas CD8+ TEMRA cells were enriched by FACS. Blood was drawn into EDTA tubes, processed within 24 hours, and PBMCs were isolated by density gradient centrifugation. PBMCs intended for TCR sequencing were cryopreserved in liquid nitrogen and were subsequently thawed in a 37 degrees C water bath. The sorted or isolated CD4+, CD8+ and CD8+ TEMRA cells had a purity of 90% or higher.

Rearrangement joined TRBV9 to TRBJ1-3, and possibly TRBD1, on 6 matching bases. The sequenced material came from CD4+ T cells from PBMCs. This TCR was recovered from a human donor with multiple sclerosis. Read as DNA, the sequence is TGTGCCAGCAGCGCTGAAAGGGGGTCCTCTGGAAACACCATATATTTT. This sequence encodes CASSAERGSSGNTIYF.